Each of the 14 T cell receptor beta chains below was sequenced from the same sample in a study of blood T cell repertoires in COVID-19. Assay: immunoSEQ multiplex PCR; the TCRdb copy retains only in-frame clones and omits some. Of fewer than 200,000 clones in the sample, around 85% are singletons; the top ten hold about 3.3%. Sequencing used peripheral blood. Every receptor here comes from a human donor with acute or convalescent COVID-19. The donor label of this sample is uncertain.

V gene TRBV15 combines with J gene TRBJ1-1; no definite D call. Deletions cut 4 bases from V and 4 bases from J, with 13 bases between. CDR3 length equals 14 residues. Looked up from germline, CDR1 is LNHNV and CDR2 is YYDKDF (reference sequence). The CDR3 DNA reads as TGTGCCACCAGCACCCTGAGCCCCTTCACTGAAGCTTTCTTT. Encoded protein: CATSTLSPFTEAFF.

This chain uses TRBV9 with TRBJ2-3, with TRBD2 matching over 8 bases. CDR1 and CDR2 (germline): SGDLS, YYNGEE. This CDR3 region has 15 residues. V lost 0 bases and J lost 3; bases outside the gene matches: 3. The chain's CDR3 is CASSVAGGQTDTQYF. Here the CDR3 DNA reads TGTGCCAGCAGCGTAGCGGGGGGGCAAACAGATACGCAGTATTTT.

J is TRBJ1-2 and V is TRBV30; D is perhaps TRBD1 (6 bases). The CDR3 covers 15 residues. Germline values: CDR1 GTSNPN, CDR2 SVGIG (reference sequence). Trimming took 4 bases from V and 4 from J, leaving 19 bases between them. The CDR3 protein is CAWTVRTVNPYGYTF. As DNA, the CDR3 is TGTGCCTGGACCGTCCGGACAGTTAACCCCTATGGCTACACCTTC.

This clone appeared a single time. V gene TRBV2 combines with J gene TRBJ2-1, with 12 bases matching TRBD2. The germline CDR1 and CDR2 sequences are SNHLY and FYNNEI. Trimming at V came to 6 bases and at J to 4 bases, leaving 7 bases not matched to a gene. This CDR3 comprises 16 residues. The CDR3 DNA reads TGTGCCAGCAGCAAGACTAGCGGGGGACTATACAATGAGCAGTTCTTC. It encodes CASSKTSGGLYNEQFF. Full variable domain (rest looked up from reference TRBV2 and TRBJ2-1): EPEVTQTPSHQVTQMGQEVILRCVPISNHLYFYWYRQILGQKVEFLVSFYNNEISEKSEIFDDQFSVERPDGSNFTLKIRSTKLEDSAMYFCASSKTSGGLYNEQFFGPGTRLTVL.

DNA for the CDR3: TGTGCCAGCAGCTTGGCAGTCTACGAGCAGTACTTC. This encodes CASSLAVYEQYF. This chain connects TRBV5-6 to TRBJ2-7; D gene unclear. Germline CDR1 reads SGHDT; CDR2 reads YYEEEE. The CDR3 length is 12 residues. V lost 0 bases and J lost 3, with 4 bases in between.

This clone has more than one count but fewer than ten. For the CDR3, the DNA is TGTGCCAGCAGCGGCCCCCAGCGGGGCTATTCCTACGAGCAGTACTTC. Translation: CASSGPQRGYSYEQYF. The chain combines TRBV7-9 with TRBJ2-7; 7 nucleotides agree with TRBD2. The V segment lost 5 bases and the J segment 1 base; nucleotides outside the gene matches: 11. The germline CDR1 and CDR2 sequences are SEHNR and FQNEAQ (reference sequence). The CDR3 is 16 residues long. The whole variable domain, remainder taken from reference TRBV7-9 and TRBJ2-7, is DTGVSQNPRHKITKRGQNVTFRCDPISEHNRLYWYRQTLGQGPEFLTYFQNEAQLEKSRLLSDRFSAERPKGSFSTLEIQRTEQGDSAMYLCASSGPQRGYSYEQYFGPGTRLTVT.

The chain recombines TRBV4-2 with TRBJ2-3, with a weak D call TRBD2 (5 bases). The CDR3 runs 13 residues. CDR1 is LGHNA, CDR2 YNFKEQ, per germline. Trimming cost V 0 bases and J 8 bases, with 9 bases left between them. CDR3 sequence (DNA): TGTGCCAGCAGCCAAGACGGTGAGGGTACGCAGTATTTT. It specifies CASSQDGEGTQYF.

V and J are TRBV28 and TRBJ2-2, with TRBD1 matching 7 bases. CDR3 length equals 19 residues. In germline, CDR1 is MDHEN, CDR2 SYDVKM. With V trimmed by 8 bases and J by 1 base, 19 bases remained unmatched. Here the CDR3 DNA reads TGTGCCAGCGCCCATGGCGGTTACGTGGACAGGATGAACACCGGGGAGCTGTTTTTT. It encodes CASAHGGYVDRMNTGELFF.

The chain combines TRBV2 with TRBJ2-1, with 7 bases aligning to TRBD1. CDR3 length: 14 amino acids. From germline, CDR1 is SNHLY and CDR2 FYNNEI. V trimming: 7 bases; J trimming: 2 bases; junction bases outside the gene matches: 5. The CDR3 nucleotides are TGTGCCAGCACCATGGGACAGACCTACAATGAGCAGTTCTTC. This sequence encodes CASTMGQTYNEQFF.

This chain's CDR3 is CSVRDSGNPRHTEAFF. CDR3 DNA: TGCAGCGTTCGGGACAGTGGAAACCCTCGGCACACTGAAGCTTTCTTT. The chain couples TRBV29-1 to TRBJ1-1, with 7 bases lining up with TRBD1. The J segment lost 3 bases and the V segment lost 5 bases, leaving 15 bases of the junction unmatched. Germline V lookup: CDR1 SQVTM, CDR2 ANQGSEA. This CDR3 has 16 residues.

The chain combines TRBV6-6 with TRBJ2-3; tentative D call: TRBD1 (6 bases). CDR1 is MNHNY and CDR2 is SVGAGI in the germline V gene (reference sequence). The CDR3 contains 16 residues. V dropped 7 bases and J dropped 3 bases, with 20 bases sitting between them. CDR3 nucleotide sequence: TGTGCCAGCACCCCCTTCGCAGGGGCTAGGACAGATACGCAGTATTTT. Translated: CASTPFAGARTDTQYF.

This clone was seen only a few times. The chain carries TRBV9 and TRBJ1-6; no reliable D call. Germline CDR1 reads SGDLS; CDR2 reads YYNGEE. Trimming pared 1 base from V and 5 bases from J, leaving 4 bases between. This CDR3 is 13 amino acids long. CDR3 region: CASSVTDNSPLHF. CDR3 nucleotide sequence: TGTGCCAGCAGCGTAACTGATAATTCACCCCTCCACTTT. The full variable domain, rest sourced from reference TRBV9 and TRBJ1-6, is DSGVTQTPKHLITATGQRVTLRCSPRSGDLSVYWYQQSLDQGLQFLIQYYNGEERAKGNILERFSAQQFPDLHSELNLSSLELGDSALYFCASSVTDNSPLHFGNGTRLTVT.

J is TRBJ1-5 and V is TRBV6-2 or TRBV6-3; possible D gene TRBD1, 5 bases. The CDR3 length is 14 residues. Germline-derived CDR1 and CDR2 are MNHEY and SVGEGT. V lost 4 bases to trimming and J lost 9 bases, with 16 bases between them. The CDR3 region has the DNA TGTGCCAGCAGTTCTGAGCAGGGAGGTCGGCCCCAGCATTTT. This translates into CASSSEQGGRPQHF.

This chain uses TRBV9 with TRBJ2-3; 7 nucleotides agree with TRBD1. V lost 2 bases and J lost 0; bases outside the gene matches: 3. CDR1 SGDLS and CDR2 YYNGEE come from the germline V gene. The CDR3 is made up of 15 amino acids. The CDR3 bases are TGTGCCAGCAGCGTGGGGACAGCTAGCACAGATACGCAGTATTTT. Its translation: CASSVGTASTDTQYF.